The 17 T cell receptor beta chains listed next were all sequenced from one sample in a study of blood T cell repertoires in COVID-19. Libraries were prepared by immunoSEQ multiplex PCR; TCRdb keeps only in-frame clonotypes and omits some of them. The table records some 220,000 clones, 70% to 90% of them present only once. Sequenced sample: peripheral blood. These receptors were obtained from an older woman with active or convalescent COVID-19.

The J gene is TRBJ1-2, the V gene TRBV4-1; TRBD1 matches at 8 bases. The CDR3 has 15 amino acids. Germline assignment: CDR1 MGHRA and CDR2 YSYEKL. The V and J ends lost 5 bases and 3 bases, in that order; junction bases with no gene match: 8. The CDR3 coding sequence is TGCGCCAGCAGCTCCCCCAGGGGGCGCCACTATGGCTACACCTTC. It encodes CASSSPRGRHYGYTF.

This chain uses TRBV20-1 with TRBJ2-5, with a weak D call TRBD2 (5 bases). The CDR3 extends over 11 amino acids. Germline lookup yields CDR1 DFQATT and CDR2 SNEGSKA (reference sequence). V lost 2 bases and J 7 bases, leaving 8 bases between the germline ends. CDR3 DNA sequence: TGCAGTGCTAGATCCGGAGGGACCCAGTACTTC. As protein: CSARSGGTQYF.

This chain joins TRBV28 and TRBJ1-2, with D possibly matching TRBD1 (5 bases). V was cut by 4 bases and J by 3 bases, with 12 bases left in between. This CDR3 is 14 amino acids long. CDR1 MDHEN and CDR2 SYDVKM come from the germline V gene. The DNA of the CDR3 is TGTGCCAGCAGTTCTCCGGGACTCTACTATGGCTACACCTTC. The encoded protein is CASSSPGLYYGYTF.

This chain uses TRBV7-9 with TRBJ2-1; no clear D gene. V dropped 0 bases and J dropped 6 bases, with 6 bases sitting between them. The length of the CDR3 is 13 residues. The germline CDR1 and CDR2 sequences are SEHNR and FQNEAQ (reference sequence). The chain's CDR3 is CASSLAYANEQFF. The CDR3 nucleotides read TGTGCCAGCAGCTTAGCCTATGCCAATGAGCAGTTCTTC.

This rearrangement joins TRBV6-5 to TRBJ1-1; tentative D call: TRBD1 (6 bases). This CDR3 has 13 amino acids. Germline V lookup: CDR1 MNHEY, CDR2 SVGAGI. V was cut by 5 bases and J by 4 bases, with 11 bases left in between. Written as DNA, the CDR3 is TGTGCCAGCAGTCTATCGACAGGCACTGAAGCTTTCTTT. It translates to CASSLSTGTEAFF.

The chain employs TRBV7-8 and TRBJ1-5; 8 positions match TRBD1. Germline lookup yields CDR1 SGHVS and CDR2 FQNEAQ. The CDR3 sequence is 16 residues long. V trimming: 5 bases; J trimming: 2 bases; junction bases outside the gene matches: 8. DNA of the CDR3: TGTGCCAGCAGCCCGACAGGGGCGTACGGCAATCAGCCCCAGCATTTT. Amino acids: CASSPTGAYGNQPQHF. The full variable domain, in which reference TRBV7-8 and TRBJ1-5 provide the parts outside the CDR3, is GAGVSQSPRYKVAKRGQDVALRCDPISGHVSLFWYQQALGQGPEFLTYFQNEAQLDKSGLPSDRFFAERPEGSVSTLKIQRTQQEDSAVYLCASSPTGAYGNQPQHFGDGTRLSIL.

The chain is built from TRBV2 and TRBJ2-1; a weak D match, TRBD2 (6 bases). The length of the CDR3 is 16 residues. Trimming took 1 base from V and 4 from J, leaving 14 bases between them. The germline CDR1 and CDR2 sequences are SNHLY and FYNNEI. CDR3 amino acids: CASSEGGPAGYNEQFF. In DNA form, the CDR3 reads TGTGCCAGCAGTGAAGGTGGCCCGGCGGGATACAATGAGCAGTTCTTC. Based on the CDR3 plus reference TRBV2 and TRBJ2-1, the full variable domain is EPEVTQTPSHQVTQMGQEVILRCVPISNHLYFYWYRQILGQKVEFLVSFYNNEISEKSEIFDDQFSVERPDGSNFTLKIRSTKLEDSAMYFCASSEGGPAGYNEQFFGPGTRLTVL.

The CDR3 here is CASSLGLAGPREETQYF. CDR3 DNA: TGCGCCAGCAGCTTGGGACTAGCGGGGCCGAGGGAAGAGACCCAGTACTTC. The rearrangement links TRBV5-1 to TRBJ2-5; 11 nucleotides agree with TRBD2. Germline V gives CDR1 SGHRS, CDR2 YFSETQ. The CDR3 is 17 amino acids. Trimming cost V 0 bases and J 3 bases; bases outside gene matches: 7.

The chain couples TRBV27 to TRBJ1-6; tentative D call: TRBD1 (5 bases). Germline V gives CDR1 MNHEY, CDR2 SMNVEV (reference sequence). Between the trimmed V and J ends, which lost 5 bases and 10 bases, there was a span of 21 bases. This CDR3 is 16 amino acids long. CDR3 DNA: TGTGCCAGCAGTCCCACAAACCCCAGGGCCGGGTCACCCCTCCACTTT. Amino acids: CASSPTNPRAGSPLHF.

V is TRBV27 and J is TRBJ2-7; 7 bases map to TRBD1. The CDR3 runs to 15 residues. The germline V gene has CDR1 MNHEY and CDR2 SMNVEV (reference sequence). Losses at the gene ends were 10 bases for V and 0 bases for J; bases not matched to a gene: 12. DNA of the CDR3: TGTGCCACAGCAACGAGGGGGCATAGCTCCTACGAGCAGTACGTC. Protein sequence: CATATRGHSSYEQYV.

This clone is a singleton in its sample. The chain recombines TRBV6-6 with TRBJ1-6; tentative D call: TRBD1 (5 bases). CDR1 is MNHNY and CDR2 is SVGAGI in the germline V gene (reference sequence). The V end was cut by 0 bases, the J end by 8 bases, with 8 bases between. This CDR3 has 14 amino acids. The CDR3 coding sequence is TGTGCCAGCAGTTACTCTCGGGGGGATTCACCCCTCCACTTT. It yields the protein CASSYSRGDSPLHF.

This chain joins TRBV14 and TRBJ1-6; D remains ambiguous. Trimming removed 2 bases at V and 5 bases at J, with 13 bases between. This CDR3 is 16 amino acids long. Germline assignment: CDR1 SGHDN and CDR2 FVKESK. Here the CDR3 reads CASSQNSRRNNSPLHF. In nucleotides, the CDR3 is TGTGCCAGCAGCCAAAACAGTAGAAGAAATAATTCACCCCTCCACTTT.

The chain links TRBV12-3 or TRBV12-4 to TRBJ1-4; D ambiguous. Trimming removed 3 bases at V and 6 bases at J, with 8 bases between. The CDR3 has 13 amino acids. The CDR3 nucleotides read TGTGCCAGCAGTTTTTCAAACTATGAAAAACTGTTTTTT. Amino acid sequence: CASSFSNYEKLFF.

The chain combines TRBV7-2 with TRBJ1-5; 10 nucleotides match TRBD1. The CDR3 runs to 15 residues. CDR1 and CDR2 from the germline V gene are SGHTA and FQGNSA. V trimming: 4 bases; J trimming: 3 bases; junction bases outside the gene matches: 3. The CDR3 loop reads CASSWTGGFNQPQHF. Written as DNA, the CDR3 is TGTGCCAGCAGCTGGACAGGGGGATTCAATCAGCCCCAGCATTTT.

Written as DNA, the CDR3 is TGTGCCAGCAGTGACTTTGGCAGACAATATGGCTACACCTTC. Its protein product is CASSDFGRQYGYTF. The rearrangement uses TRBV2 and TRBJ1-2, with D hard to call. Looked up from germline, CDR1 is SNHLY and CDR2 is FYNNEI. Between the trimmed V and J ends, which lost 3 bases and 5 bases, there was a span of 13 bases. The CDR3 length is 14 residues. The variable domain in full, completed from reference TRBV2 and TRBJ1-2, reads EPEVTQTPSHQVTQMGQEVILRCVPISNHLYFYWYRQILGQKVEFLVSFYNNEISEKSEIFDDQFSVERPDGSNFTLKIRSTKLEDSAMYFCASSDFGRQYGYTFGSGTRLTVV.

DNA for the CDR3: TGTGCCAGCAGCTTGCATCAGGGCGTGAACACTGAAGCTTTCTTT. Translated, it gives CASSLHQGVNTEAFF. J is TRBJ1-1 and V is TRBV5-5; D is perhaps TRBD1 (5 bases). The CDR3 covers 15 residues. Trimming pared 1 base from V and 0 bases from J, leaving 10 bases between. Germline loops: CDR1 SGHKS, CDR2 YYEKEE (reference sequence).

This clone has a single count. The V and J genes are TRBV7-9 and TRBJ1-1; D remains unclear. The CDR3 covers 13 residues. Trimming pared 4 bases from V and 11 bases from J, leaving 17 bases between. Germline CDR1 and CDR2: SEHNR and FQNEAQ (reference sequence). CDR3 nucleotide sequence: TGTGCCAGCAGCTGGACGTCTTCTGAGCGGGCTTTCTTT. Amino acid sequence: CASSWTSSERAFF.